What follows are 29 T cell receptor beta chains derived from one specimen sequenced in a study of blood T cell repertoires in COVID-19. The protocol was immunoSEQ multiplex PCR, while the TCRdb copy is restricted to in-frame clones and leaves out a portion. This table holds about 220,000 clones, around 82% found once. The specimen was peripheral blood. The receptors shown here come from a woman in her 30s who had recovered from COVID-19.

The rearrangement uses TRBV12-2 and TRBJ1-5; the table gives TRBD1 as D, unverified against the DNA. TRBV12-2 is a recognized pseudogene. The CDR3 has 16 amino acids. The CDR3 spells CASRLAGTGNNQPQHF. The CDR3 nucleotides are TGTGCAAGTCGCTTAGCGGGGACAGGGAACAATCAGCCCCAGCATTTT.

The V gene is TRBV10-3, the J gene TRBJ1-5, with TRBD1 as a possible D gene (6 bases). V shed 4 bases and J shed 7 bases, with 14 bases lying between them. Per germline, CDR1 ENHRY and CDR2 SYGVKD. The CDR3 contains 14 residues. In DNA form, the CDR3 reads TGTGCCATCAGTGCGTTGGGGGCTGGACAGCCCCAGCATTTT. This codes for CAISALGAGQPQHF.

Turning to this clone: This same CDR3 is encoded by further DNA sequences in the sample. V usage is TRBV6-5 and J usage is TRBJ1-5; D perhaps matches TRBD1 (6 bases). Germline CDR1 and CDR2: MNHEY and SVGAGI. The CDR3 has 14 residues. Deletions cut 2 bases from V and 4 bases from J, with 9 bases between. CDR3 protein: CASSYGQGNQPQHF. DNA for the CDR3: TGTGCCAGCAGTTACGGGCAGGGGAATCAGCCCCAGCATTTT.

This chain uses TRBV2 with TRBJ2-1, with 9 bases lining up with TRBD2. The germline V gene encodes CDR1 SNHLY and CDR2 FYNNEI. The CDR3 loop spans 15 amino acids. V lost 5 bases and J lost 1; bases outside the gene matches: 3. The CDR3 DNA reads as TGTGCCAGCAGTTTAGCGGGAGCGTCCTACAATGAGCAGTTCTTC. Translating it yields CASSLAGASYNEQFF.

The rearrangement joins TRBV24-1 to TRBJ1-6; D remains unclear. V shed 9 bases and J shed 7 bases, with 15 bases lying between them. This CDR3 has 14 amino acids. Germline lookup yields CDR1 KGHDR and CDR2 SFDVKD. DNA of the CDR3: TGTGCCACCCAGGAGCGGCAGCTAAATTCACCCCTCCACTTT. Translated, it gives CATQERQLNSPLHF.

The gene calls are TRBV28 and TRBJ1-1; possibly TRBD1 for D (5 bases). Trimming shortened V by 8 bases and J by 5 bases, and 18 bases separated the two germline ends. CDR1 is MDHEN and CDR2 is SYDVKM in the germline V gene. CDR3 length equals 14 residues. The CDR3 DNA reads TGTGCCAGCGGATTTCCAGGGTTGGGGACTGAAGCTTTCTTT. Translation: CASGFPGLGTEAFF.

Here the CDR3 reads CASSSSGTGLYGYTF. CDR3 sequence (DNA): TGCGCCAGCAGCTCCTCCGGGACAGGGCTCTATGGCTACACCTTC. This sequence joins TRBV5-1 and TRBJ1-2; 9 nucleotides align to TRBD1. Germline V lookup: CDR1 SGHRS, CDR2 YFSETQ. Trimming took 3 bases from V and 4 from J; bases not matched to a gene: 7. This CDR3 region has 15 residues.

Here the CDR3 DNA reads TGCGCCAGCAGCCAAGTTGGGGACAGCACCTACGAGCAGTACTTC. This gives the protein CASSQVGDSTYEQYF. The rearrangement links TRBV4-1 to TRBJ2-7, with 7 bases identical to TRBD1. The germline V gene encodes CDR1 MGHRA and CDR2 YSYEKL. The V gene end was trimmed by 1 base and the J gene end by 2 bases; junction bases not matched to a gene: 5. This CDR3 comprises 15 residues.

The genes are TRBV14 and TRBJ2-1; 8 bases map to TRBD1. Germline trimming cut 4 bases from V and 3 bases from J; bases unmatched to any gene: 2. The CDR3 is 14 residues long. In germline, CDR1 is SGHDN, CDR2 FVKESK. The chain's CDR3 is CASSLGQGYNEQFF. As DNA, the CDR3 is TGTGCCAGCAGCCTAGGACAGGGCTACAATGAGCAGTTCTTC.

The rearrangement links TRBV30 to TRBJ1-6; 10 nucleotides agree with TRBD1. The CDR3 covers 15 residues. Unmatched junction bases numbered 6, after V lost 3 bases and J lost 7 bases. Germline assignment: CDR1 GTSNPN and CDR2 SVGIG (reference sequence). The CDR3 reads CAWRLRGQGNSPLHF. The CDR3 DNA sequence: TGTGCCTGGAGACTTCGGGGACAGGGGAATTCACCCCTCCACTTT.

The rearrangement links TRBV7-9 to TRBJ1-6, with D unresolved. The germline V and J ends were trimmed by 1 base and 7 bases, with 8 bases remaining between them. Germline CDR1 and CDR2: SEHNR and FQNEAQ (reference sequence). CDR3 length: 14 residues. CDR3 loop: CASSLGAGNSPLHF. The DNA of the CDR3 is TGTGCCAGCAGCTTAGGGGCAGGCAATTCACCCCTCCACTTT.

This chain connects TRBV4-1 to TRBJ2-3; 8 positions agree with TRBD2. Germline lookup yields CDR1 MGHRA and CDR2 YSYEKL. The CDR3 runs to 17 residues. V trimming: 4 bases; J trimming: 2 bases; junction bases outside the gene matches: 11. Here the CDR3 DNA reads TGCGCCAGCAGCCCCCGTACTAGCGGAAGTTTCACAGATACGCAGTATTTT. Protein sequence: CASSPRTSGSFTDTQYF.

This chain links TRBV6-5 with TRBJ1-1; TRBD1 matches at 8 bases. The CDR3 consists of 16 residues. V trimming: 2 bases; J trimming: 0 bases; junction bases outside the gene matches: 5. Germline CDR1 is MNHEY and CDR2 is SVGAGI. CDR3 DNA sequence: TGTGCCAGCAGTTACCATAGACAGGGGTTGAACACTGAAGCTTTCTTT. It specifies CASSYHRQGLNTEAFF.

The CDR3 region is CASSQDNSGYDQPQHF. DNA for the CDR3: TGTGCCAGCAGCCAAGATAATTCCGGGTATGATCAGCCCCAGCATTTT. V gene TRBV3-1 (or the pseudogene TRBV3-2) combines with J gene TRBJ1-5, with D hard to call. V shed 0 bases and J shed 5 bases, with 14 bases lying between them. CDR1 LGHDT and CDR2 YNNKEL come from the germline V gene (reference sequence). This CDR3 has 16 residues.

This clone is a singleton in its sample. The chain has TRBV6-1 and TRBJ1-1; D is ambiguous. CDR3 size: 13 residues. V was pared by 2 bases and J by 8 bases, with 12 bases between. Germline assignment: CDR1 MNHNS and CDR2 SASEGT. The CDR3 protein is CASSELRQVEAFF. CDR3 DNA: TGTGCCAGCAGTGAACTCAGGCAGGTCGAAGCTTTCTTT.

The gene calls are TRBV2 and TRBJ2-7; 7 bases are shared with TRBD1. The germline CDR1 and CDR2 sequences are SNHLY and FYNNEI. The CDR3 spans 15 residues. After removal of 3 bases from V and 2 bases from J, the junction contained 7 bases not matched to a gene. CDR3 region: CASSDHRGATYEQYF. CDR3 coding DNA: TGTGCCAGCAGTGACCACAGGGGTGCCACCTACGAGCAGTACTTC.

This clone was picked up a small number of times. This chain connects TRBV6-6 to TRBJ2-7; weak D call: TRBD1 (5 bases). The CDR3 extends over 12 amino acids. Trimming stripped 2 bases from V and 3 bases from J, with 5 bases between. CDR1 is MNHNY, CDR2 SVGAGI, per germline (reference sequence). The CDR3 DNA reads TGTGCCAGCAGTTACGACAGCTACGAGCAGTACTTC. Its translation: CASSYDSYEQYF.

At least ten counts were recorded for this clone. The J gene is TRBJ1-1, the V gene TRBV7-3, with a weak D call TRBD1 (5 bases). This CDR3 spans 13 amino acids. The germline V gene has CDR1 SGHTA and CDR2 FQGTGA. V lost 3 bases, J lost 7 bases, and 12 bases lay in between. In nucleotides, the CDR3 is TGTGCCAGCAGCTTCGCAGGGATTGGTGAAGCTTTCTTT. Amino acid sequence: CASSFAGIGEAFF.

This clone has a handful of counts. J is TRBJ2-2 and V is TRBV6-5; the match to TRBD1 covers 7 bases. Germline CDR1 is MNHEY and CDR2 is SVGAGI. This CDR3 is built from 13 residues. J was trimmed by 4 bases and V by 7 bases; bases with no gene match: 3. CDR3 coding DNA: TGTGCCAGCAACCAGGGGGTCACCGGGGAGCTGTTTTTT. This encodes CASNQGVTGELFF.

The chain links TRBV7-3 to TRBJ2-1; D unclear. V lost 5 bases to trimming and J lost 4 bases, with 9 bases between them. This CDR3 comprises 13 residues. Germline lookup yields CDR1 SGHTA and CDR2 FQGTGA. The CDR3 sequence is CASSPQQYNEQFF. In DNA form, the CDR3 reads TGTGCCAGCAGCCCTCAACAGTACAATGAGCAGTTCTTC.

The DNA of the CDR3 is TGTGCCAGCAGTTCCCCCTCCGGGACTAGCGGGTGGTTATACGAGCAGTACTTC. Amino acid sequence: CASSSPSGTSGWLYEQYF. This chain joins TRBV28 and TRBJ2-7, with 12 nucleotides matching TRBD2. The germline V gene has CDR1 MDHEN and CDR2 SYDVKM. V was clipped by 4 bases and J by 4 bases; unmatched bases: 14. The length of the CDR3 is 18 residues.

V gene TRBV6-5 combines with J gene TRBJ1-3; weak D call: TRBD1 (6 bases). CDR3 length equals 16 residues. The V gene lost 0 bases and the J gene lost 2 bases, with 11 bases spanning the gap. The germline V gene has CDR1 MNHEY and CDR2 SVGAGI. Written as DNA, the CDR3 is TGTGCCAGCAGTTACTCGAACCAGGGGCCTGGAAACACCATATATTTT. Translated: CASSYSNQGPGNTIYF.

The gene calls are TRBV9 and TRBJ2-7; 7 bases are shared with TRBD1. The CDR3 is 15 residues long. After removal of 0 bases from V and 1 base from J, the junction contained 4 bases not matched to a gene. Germline CDR1 reads SGDLS; CDR2 reads YYNGEE. The CDR3 DNA sequence: TGTGCCAGCAGCGTAGGGCCAGGGGGTTCCTACGAGCAGTACTTC. As protein: CASSVGPGGSYEQYF.

The J gene is TRBJ1-2, the V gene TRBV3-1 (or the pseudogene TRBV3-2); maybe TRBD1 (6 bases). The V and J ends lost 4 bases and 2 bases respectively, with 8 bases between them. CDR1 LGHDT and CDR2 YNNKEL come from the germline V gene (reference sequence). The CDR3 totals 13 residues. The CDR3 DNA is TGTGCCAGCAGCCCCGGGACAAACTATGGCTACACCTTC. Protein: CASSPGTNYGYTF.

V usage is TRBV28 and J usage is TRBJ2-1; 10 bases are a match to TRBD2. The germline V gene has CDR1 MDHEN and CDR2 SYDVKM. This CDR3 contains 14 residues. J lost 9 bases, V lost 6 bases, and 8 bases had no gene match. The CDR3 region is CASRGGRLAGEQFF. CDR3 bases: TGTGCCAGCAGGGGAGGGCGACTAGCGGGTGAGCAGTTCTTC.

This clone was recorded once. The chain combines TRBV27 with TRBJ1-5; TRBD1 is a possible D gene (5 bases). This CDR3 has 13 residues. CDR1 MNHEY and CDR2 SMNVEV come from the germline V gene (reference sequence). V was pared by 1 base and J by 6 bases, with 7 bases between. The CDR3 coding sequence is TGTGCCAGCAGTTTATTCGGGGGTCAGCCCCAGCATTTT. It encodes CASSLFGGQPQHF.

The rearrangement links TRBV5-1 to TRBJ2-3; 8 bases match TRBD2. This CDR3 has 15 amino acids. The V gene end was trimmed by 2 bases and the J gene end by 3 bases; junction bases not matched to a gene: 5. Germline V gene sequence: CDR1 SGHRS, CDR2 YFSETQ. The CDR3 spells CASSFTGRGTDTQYF. The DNA for the CDR3 is TGCGCCAGCAGCTTCACCGGGAGGGGGACAGATACGCAGTATTTT.

The J gene is TRBJ1-4, the V gene TRBV30; D is unresolved. Deletions cut 1 base from V and 8 bases from J, with 8 bases between. The CDR3 has 12 amino acids. The germline gives CDR1 GTSNPN, CDR2 SVGIG (reference sequence). This chain's CDR3 is CAWSGSGEKLFF. The CDR3 DNA follows: TGTGCCTGGAGTGGATCAGGAGAAAAACTGTTTTTT. Full variable domain (outside the CDR3, taken from reference TRBV30 and TRBJ1-4): SQTIHQWPATLVQPVGSPLSLECTVEGTSNPNLYWYRQAAGRGLQLLFYSVGIGQISSEVPQNLSASRPQDRQFILSSKKLLLSDSGFYLCAWSGSGEKLFFGSGTQLSVL.

This chain connects TRBV29-1 to TRBJ2-1; 7 bases map to TRBD2. The CDR3 is made up of 13 amino acids. Germline V gene lookup returns CDR1 SQVTM and CDR2 ANQGSEA. V lost 7 bases, J lost 10 bases, and 13 bases stayed unmatched. The CDR3 nucleotides are TGCAGCGGATCCGGGGGGTTAAGGGGCGAGCAGTTCTTC. As protein: CSGSGGLRGEQFF.